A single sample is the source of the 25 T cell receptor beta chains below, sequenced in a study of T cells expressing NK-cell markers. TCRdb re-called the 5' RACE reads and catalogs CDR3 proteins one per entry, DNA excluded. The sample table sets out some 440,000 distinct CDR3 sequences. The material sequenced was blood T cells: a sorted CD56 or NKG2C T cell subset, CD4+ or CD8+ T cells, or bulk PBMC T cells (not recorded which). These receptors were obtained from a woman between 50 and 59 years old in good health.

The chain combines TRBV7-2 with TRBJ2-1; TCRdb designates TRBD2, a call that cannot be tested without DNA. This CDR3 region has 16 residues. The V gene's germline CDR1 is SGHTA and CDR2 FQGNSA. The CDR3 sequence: CASSPGTSGRQGEQFF. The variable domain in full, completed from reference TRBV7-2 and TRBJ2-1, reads GAGVSQSPSNKVTEKGKDVELRCDPISGHTALYWYRQSLGQGLEFLIYFQGNSAPDKSGLPSDRFSAERTGGSVSTLTIQRTQQEDSAVYLCASSPGTSGRQGEQFFGPGTRLTVL.

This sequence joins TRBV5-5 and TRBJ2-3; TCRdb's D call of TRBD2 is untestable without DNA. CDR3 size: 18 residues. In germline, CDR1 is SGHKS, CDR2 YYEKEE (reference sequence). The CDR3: CASSLRGLAGVGTDTQYF.

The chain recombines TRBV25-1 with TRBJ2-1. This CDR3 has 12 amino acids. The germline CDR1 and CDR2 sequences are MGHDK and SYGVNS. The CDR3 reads CASSVYSNEQFF.

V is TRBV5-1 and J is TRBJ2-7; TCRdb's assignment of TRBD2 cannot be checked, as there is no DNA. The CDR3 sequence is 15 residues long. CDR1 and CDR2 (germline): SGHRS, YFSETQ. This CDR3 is CASSSLAGTEAEQYF.

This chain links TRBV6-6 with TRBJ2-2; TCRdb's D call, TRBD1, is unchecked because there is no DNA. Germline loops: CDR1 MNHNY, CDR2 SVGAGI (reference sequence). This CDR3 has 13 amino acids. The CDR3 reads CASTVDRAGELFF.

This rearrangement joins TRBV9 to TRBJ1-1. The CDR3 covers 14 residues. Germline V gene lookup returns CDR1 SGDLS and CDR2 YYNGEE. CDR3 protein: CASSVSNLATEAFF.

CDR3 protein: CASSLERTDTQYF. The genes are TRBV12-3 or TRBV12-4 and TRBJ2-3. There are 13 residues in the CDR3.

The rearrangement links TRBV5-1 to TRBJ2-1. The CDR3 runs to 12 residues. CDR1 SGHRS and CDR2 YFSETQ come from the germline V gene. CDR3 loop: CASSLDVSARFF. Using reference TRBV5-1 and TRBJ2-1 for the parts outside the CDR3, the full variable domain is KAGVTQTPRYLIKTRGQQVTLSCSPISGHRSVSWYQQTPGQGLQFLFEYFSETQRNKGNFPGRFSGRQFSNSRSEMNVSTLELGDSALYLCASSLDVSARFFGPGTRLTVL.

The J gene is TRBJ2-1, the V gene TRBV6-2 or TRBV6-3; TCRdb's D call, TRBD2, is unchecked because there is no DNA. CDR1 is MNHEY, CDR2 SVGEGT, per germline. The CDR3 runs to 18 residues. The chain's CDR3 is CASSYWVPRGSGRIEQFF.

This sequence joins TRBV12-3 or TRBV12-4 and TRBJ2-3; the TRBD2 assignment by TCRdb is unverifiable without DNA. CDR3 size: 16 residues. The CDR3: CASRAWGAGGQDTQYF.

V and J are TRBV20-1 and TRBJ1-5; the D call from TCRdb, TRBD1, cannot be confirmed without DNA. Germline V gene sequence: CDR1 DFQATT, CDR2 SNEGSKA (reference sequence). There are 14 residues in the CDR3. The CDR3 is CSAPQGGPNQPQHF.

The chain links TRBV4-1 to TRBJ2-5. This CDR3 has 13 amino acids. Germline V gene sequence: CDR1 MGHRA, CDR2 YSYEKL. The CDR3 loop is CASSQGQRETQYF.

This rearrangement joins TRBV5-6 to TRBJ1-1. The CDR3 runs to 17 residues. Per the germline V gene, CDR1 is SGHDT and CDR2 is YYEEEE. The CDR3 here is CASSLVLLGLGNTEAFF.

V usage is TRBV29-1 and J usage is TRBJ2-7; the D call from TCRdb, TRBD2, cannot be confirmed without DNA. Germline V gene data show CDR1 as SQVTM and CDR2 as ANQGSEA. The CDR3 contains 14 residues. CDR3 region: CSVAGTSGSYEQYF.

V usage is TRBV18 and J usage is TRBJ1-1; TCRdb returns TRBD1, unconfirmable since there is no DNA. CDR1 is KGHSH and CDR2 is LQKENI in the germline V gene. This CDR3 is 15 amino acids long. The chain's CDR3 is CASSPPGQGGTEAFF. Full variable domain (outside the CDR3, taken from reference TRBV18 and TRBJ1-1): NAGVMQNPRHLVRRRGQEARLRCSPMKGHSHVYWYRQLPEEGLKFMVYLQKENIIDESGMPKERFSAEFPKEGPSILRIQQVVRGDSAAYFCASSPPGQGGTEAFFGQGTRLTVV.

This CDR3 is CATSEKGDEQFF. This rearrangement joins TRBV24-1 to TRBJ2-1. Germline V gene data show CDR1 as KGHDR and CDR2 as SFDVKD. The length of the CDR3 is 12 residues.

CDR3 region: CASSFGTLDTQYF. The genes are TRBV28 and TRBJ2-3; with no DNA, the TCRdb D assignment of TRBD1 cannot be verified. The germline V gene has CDR1 MDHEN and CDR2 SYDVKM. CDR3 length: 13 residues. The entire variable domain, with the rest obtained from reference TRBV28 and TRBJ2-3, is as follows: DVKVTQSSRYLVKRTGEKVFLECVQDMDHENMFWYRQDPGLGLRLIYFSYDVKMKEKGDIPEGYSVSREKKERFSLILESASTNQTSMYLCASSFGTLDTQYFGPGTRLTVL.

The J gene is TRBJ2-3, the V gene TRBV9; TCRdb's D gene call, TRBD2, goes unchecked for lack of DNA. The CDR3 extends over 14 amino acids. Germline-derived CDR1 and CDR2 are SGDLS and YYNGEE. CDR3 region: CASSRTSDTDTQYF.

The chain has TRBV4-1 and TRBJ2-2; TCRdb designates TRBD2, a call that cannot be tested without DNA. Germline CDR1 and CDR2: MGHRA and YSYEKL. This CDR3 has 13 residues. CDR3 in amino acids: CASSQGLVGELFF.

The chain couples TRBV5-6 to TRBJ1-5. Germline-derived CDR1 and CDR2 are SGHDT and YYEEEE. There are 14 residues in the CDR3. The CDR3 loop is CASSLSGFGQPQHF.

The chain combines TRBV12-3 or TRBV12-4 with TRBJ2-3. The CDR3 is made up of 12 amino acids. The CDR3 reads CASTLEADTQYF.

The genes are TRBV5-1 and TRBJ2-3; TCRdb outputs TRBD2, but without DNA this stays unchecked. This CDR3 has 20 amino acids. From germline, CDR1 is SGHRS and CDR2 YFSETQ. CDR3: CASSLTLAGGLHQNTDTQYF.

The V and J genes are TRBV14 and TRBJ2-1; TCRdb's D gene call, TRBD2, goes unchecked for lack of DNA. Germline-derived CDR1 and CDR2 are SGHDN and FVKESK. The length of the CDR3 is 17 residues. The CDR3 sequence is CASSHDRLYRLRDEQFF.

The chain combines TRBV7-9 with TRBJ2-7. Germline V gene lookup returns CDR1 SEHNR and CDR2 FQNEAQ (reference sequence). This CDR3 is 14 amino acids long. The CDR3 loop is CASSLATGAHEQYF.

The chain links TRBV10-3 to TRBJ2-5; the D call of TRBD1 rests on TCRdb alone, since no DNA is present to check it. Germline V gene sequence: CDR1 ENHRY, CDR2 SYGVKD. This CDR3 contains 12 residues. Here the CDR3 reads CAIQDRGETQYF.